One sample yielded the 26 T cell receptor beta chains listed below, sequenced in a study of T cells in Graves' hyperthyroidism and ophthalmopathy. Amplification of TCR beta CDR3 regions was performed using RNA transcripts as template. The HTBI set primed first-round TCR CDR3 RT-PCR. From the multiplex PCR reads, TCRdb called clonotypes with MiXCR, one entry per CDR3 protein. The sample yields some 350,000 distinct CDR3 sequences, about 16% seen once. Material for sequencing was blood. The source of these receptors is a woman aged 60-75 years with Graves' ophthalmopathy.

Details on this clonotype: This could be a read error, since a much larger clone is one nucleotide away. The chain links TRBV11-3 to TRBJ2-1; TRBD2 might be the D (5 bases). The CDR3 is made up of 15 amino acids. V dropped 1 base and J dropped 7 bases, with 14 bases sitting between them. CDR1 and CDR2 (germline): SGHNT, YENEEA. CDR3 protein: CASSLGRGTGNEQFF. The CDR3 DNA reads as TGTGCCAGCAGCTTAGGACGGGGAACGGGGAATGAGCAGTTCTTC.

As for this clonotype: A much larger clone is a single base away; this may be a read error. The chain combines TRBV3-1 with TRBJ2-3; tentatively, D is TRBD1 (6 bases). V was trimmed by 9 bases and J by 3 bases, leaving 16 bases between them. Germline V gene data show CDR1 as LGHDT and CDR2 as YNNKEL (reference sequence). There are 14 residues in the CDR3. The CDR3 protein is CASERGNATDTQYF. As DNA, the CDR3 is TGTGCCAGTGAGAGGGGGAATGCGACAGATACGCAGTATTTT.

The gene calls are TRBV4-1 and TRBJ2-7, with TRBD2 matching 9 bases. In germline, CDR1 is MGHRA, CDR2 YSYEKL. Trimming at V came to 1 base and at J to 3 bases, leaving 4 bases not matched to a gene. The CDR3 totals 15 residues. CDR3 in DNA: TGCGCCAGCAGCCAAGTGGATAGCGGGAGCTACGAGCAGTACTTC. As protein: CASSQVDSGSYEQYF.

This chain connects TRBV7-3 to TRBJ2-1; 11 bases are shared with TRBD2. Per germline, CDR1 SGHTA and CDR2 FQGTGA. V lost 2 bases, J lost 4 bases, and 4 bases stayed unmatched. CDR3 length: 16 residues. The CDR3 DNA follows: TGTGCCAGCAGCTTAGGGACTAGCGGCAAATACAATGAGCAGTTCTTC. It encodes CASSLGTSGKYNEQFF.

This clonotype occurred many times. The V call is TRBV2, the J call TRBJ2-7, with unresolved D. In germline, CDR1 is SNHLY, CDR2 FYNNEI. CDR3 length: 14 residues. V gave up 2 bases and J gave up 4 bases, with 12 bases separating them. The CDR3 coding sequence is TGTGCCAGCAGTGAACCCCCTCTAGATTACGAGCAGTACTTC. Translation: CASSEPPLDYEQYF.

At least ten counts were recorded for this clonotype. CDR3 amino acids: CASSSGLLTAYEQYF. The CDR3 region has the DNA TGCGCCAGCAGCTCTGGCCTCCTTACGGCCTACGAGCAGTACTTC. The rearrangement links TRBV5-1 to TRBJ2-7; D is uncertain. The CDR3 runs to 15 residues. V was trimmed by 3 bases and J by 2 bases, leaving 15 bases between them. From germline, CDR1 is SGHRS and CDR2 YFSETQ.

This clonotype was detected many times. This chain uses TRBV11-2 with TRBJ2-3; no clear D. CDR1 is SGHAT and CDR2 is FQNNGV in the germline V gene. V was cut by 5 bases and J by 0 bases, with 3 bases left in between. The CDR3 covers 12 residues. Written as DNA, the CDR3 is TGTGCCAGCAGCACTAGCACAGATACGCAGTATTTT. This encodes CASSTSTDTQYF. The full variable domain, completed using reference TRBV11-2 and TRBJ2-3, is EAGVAQSPRYKIIEKRQSVAFWCNPISGHATLYWYQQILGQGPKLLIQFQNNGVVDDSQLPKDRFSAERLKGVDSTLKIQPAKLEDSAVYLCASSTSTDTQYFGPGTRLTVL.

The J gene is TRBJ1-2, the V gene TRBV5-1; 8 nucleotides match TRBD1. In germline, CDR1 is SGHRS, CDR2 YFSETQ. The CDR3 runs 14 residues. The J segment lost 12 bases and the V segment lost 7 bases, leaving 17 bases of the junction unmatched. The CDR3 DNA sequence: TGCGCCAGCCGCCGAAAGGACAGGGAAGAGGGGAACACCTTC. It specifies CASRRKDREEGNTF.

The chain joins TRBV4-1 to TRBJ1-4; D is possibly TRBD1 (5 bases). The CDR3 extends over 15 amino acids. Germline CDR1 and CDR2: MGHRA and YSYEKL. The germline V and J ends were trimmed by 0 bases and 4 bases, with 9 bases remaining between them. Written as DNA, the CDR3 is TGCGCCAGCAGCCAAGAAGGGACGGTTAATGAAAAACTGTTTTTT. It translates to CASSQEGTVNEKLFF.

This clonotype was seen a handful of times. V and J are TRBV7-9 and TRBJ1-4; TRBD1 agrees at 10 bases. V lost 5 bases and J lost 2; bases outside the gene matches: 14. This CDR3 spans 19 amino acids. Germline V gene sequence: CDR1 SEHNR, CDR2 FQNEAQ (reference sequence). CDR3 residues: CASSPLGDRGRMTNEKLFF. The CDR3, as DNA: TGTGCCAGCAGCCCCTTGGGAGACAGGGGGCGCATGACTAATGAAAAACTGTTTTTT.

This clonotype has just a few counts. The chain joins TRBV2 to TRBJ1-1, with D unclear. CDR3 length: 13 amino acids. Trimming stripped 6 bases from V and 5 bases from J, with 13 bases between. The germline gives CDR1 SNHLY, CDR2 FYNNEI. The CDR3 DNA reads as TGTGCCAGCAGCACTACAAAGAGAACTGAAGCTTTCTTT. The encoded protein is CASSTTKRTEAFF.

The sample holds a few counts of this clonotype. The CDR3 sequence: CAISVTGGGNTIYF. For the CDR3, the DNA is TGTGCCATCAGTGTGACGGGTGGGGGAAACACCATATATTTT. The chain uses TRBV10-3 and TRBJ1-3; D is undetermined. This CDR3 comprises 14 residues. The V end lost 4 bases, the J end lost 4 bases, and 11 bases lay between the germline ends. Germline-derived CDR1 and CDR2 are ENHRY and SYGVKD.

This clonotype appeared a single time. CDR3 residues: CASSLARTNGSSEQYF. The CDR3 DNA follows: TGTGCCAGCAGCTTAGCGCGGACTAACGGGAGTAGTGAGCAGTACTTC. The V call is TRBV7-9, the J call TRBJ2-7; TRBD2 might be the D (6 bases). Germline-derived CDR1 and CDR2 are SEHNR and FQNEAQ (reference sequence). V was shortened by 0 bases and J by 7 bases, with 19 bases between the two germline ends. The CDR3 has 16 amino acids.

This chain links TRBV20-1 with TRBJ2-1; no clear D. With 5 bases removed from V and 8 bases from J, the gap between germline ends came to 16 bases. In germline, CDR1 is DFQATT, CDR2 SNEGSKA (reference sequence). The CDR3 loop spans 13 amino acids. The CDR3 region has the DNA TGCAGTGCTGACCCATCCCAGTCGGATGAGCAGTTCTTC. Residues: CSADPSQSDEQFF.

This clonotype was counted many times. This chain joins TRBV30 and TRBJ2-1; no definite D call. CDR3 size: 13 residues. Germline V gene sequence: CDR1 GTSNPN, CDR2 SVGIG (reference sequence). V was pared by 5 bases and J by 6 bases, with 14 bases between. CDR3 DNA sequence: TGTGCCTGGTCGGATCAGGTGGGCAATGAGCAGTTCTTC. Protein sequence: CAWSDQVGNEQFF. The whole variable domain, remainder taken from reference TRBV30 and TRBJ2-1, is SQTIHQWPATLVQPVGSPLSLECTVEGTSNPNLYWYRQAAGRGLQLLFYSVGIGQISSEVPQNLSASRPQDRQFILSSKKLLLSDSGFYLCAWSDQVGNEQFFGPGTRLTVL.

The chain combines TRBV6-1 with TRBJ2-4; 14 bases align to TRBD2. The CDR3 is 20 amino acids. J was trimmed by 6 bases and V by 0 bases; bases with no gene match: 13. The germline gives CDR1 MNHNS, CDR2 SASEGT. CDR3 nucleotides: TGTGCCAGCAGTGAAGCAGGTCCGGGACTAGCGGGAGTAGGTGGAAACATTCAGTACTTC. This translates into CASSEAGPGLAGVGGNIQYF.

In DNA form, the CDR3 reads TGTGCCAGTACCATTGCAGCGGGAAGCTACGAGCAGTACTTC. Translating gives CASTIAAGSYEQYF. The chain employs TRBV19 and TRBJ2-7; 7 bases align to TRBD2. V lost 7 bases to trimming and J lost 3 bases; unmatched junction nucleotides: 9. Per germline, CDR1 LNHDA and CDR2 SQIVND (reference sequence). The length of the CDR3 is 14 residues.

This clonotype showed up many times. This CDR3 reads CASSLGDRAGSPLHF. The CDR3 DNA is TGCGCCAGCAGCTTGGGGGACAGGGCCGGTTCACCCCTCCACTTT. The genes are TRBV5-1 and TRBJ1-6; TRBD1 aligns across 9 bases. This CDR3 contains 15 residues. With V trimmed by 0 bases and J by 9 bases, 4 bases remained unmatched. Germline V gene lookup returns CDR1 SGHRS and CDR2 YFSETQ.

This rearrangement joins TRBV15 to TRBJ2-5; the D is unclear. Germline-derived CDR1 and CDR2 are LNHNV and YYDKDF (reference sequence). Between the trimmed V and J ends, which lost 0 bases and 0 bases, there was a span of 5 bases. CDR3 size: 14 residues. CDR3 protein: CATSREAYQETQYF. The CDR3 DNA reads TGTGCCACCAGCAGAGAGGCCTACCAAGAGACCCAGTACTTC.

This clonotype was seen only a few times. This chain links TRBV7-2 with TRBJ2-7; D is uncertain. The V gene's germline CDR1 is SGHTA and CDR2 FQGNSA. V was clipped by 1 base and J by 2 bases, with 15 bases between them. The CDR3 is made up of 16 amino acids. In nucleotides, the CDR3 is TGTGCCAGCAGCTTAGGCTTGGGCAGACCAACCTACGAGCAGTACTTC. It translates to CASSLGLGRPTYEQYF.

This chain uses TRBV27 with TRBJ2-7, with D tentatively TRBD2 (6 bases). CDR1 and CDR2 (germline): MNHEY, SMNVEV (reference sequence). Deletions cut 5 bases from V and 2 bases from J, with 13 bases between. The CDR3 spans 14 residues. Here the CDR3 reads CASSNSGIPYEQYF. The CDR3 DNA is TGTGCCAGCAGTAATAGCGGAATTCCCTACGAGCAGTACTTC.

This clonotype is termed medium-sized. The chain's CDR3 is CSARDFIWSTEEQYF. The CDR3 coding sequence is TGCAGTGCTAGAGATTTCATTTGGTCCACCGAGGAGCAGTACTTC. This chain uses TRBV20-1 with TRBJ2-7; D remains unclear. The V end was cut by 0 bases, the J end by 7 bases, with 19 bases between. The CDR3 sequence is 15 residues long. Germline CDR1 is DFQATT and CDR2 is SNEGSKA (reference sequence).

This chain joins TRBV5-8 and TRBJ2-5; TRBD2 is a possible D gene (6 bases). The CDR3 is made up of 12 amino acids. Germline values: CDR1 SGHTS, CDR2 YDEGEE. The V and J ends lost 3 bases and 6 bases respectively, with 9 bases between them. This chain's CDR3 is CASSSAGQTQYF. The DNA of the CDR3 is TGTGCCAGCAGCTCGGCGGGGCAGACCCAGTACTTC.

This clonotype was detected ten times or more. This chain uses TRBV2 with TRBJ2-7, with unresolved D. The V and J ends lost 10 bases and 4 bases respectively, with 11 bases between them. Germline V gives CDR1 SNHLY, CDR2 FYNNEI. The CDR3 sequence is 11 residues long. CDR3 sequence: CANRLEYEQYF. DNA of the CDR3: TGTGCCAACCGATTGGAGTACGAGCAGTACTTC.

A few counts support this clonotype. The gene calls are TRBV29-1 and TRBJ1-4; possibly TRBD1 for D (5 bases). The CDR3 totals 13 residues. The V gene's germline CDR1 is SQVTM and CDR2 ANQGSEA. V gave up 4 bases and J gave up 2 bases, with 8 bases separating them. In DNA form, the CDR3 reads TGCAGCGTTGGGGGGACCACTAATGAAAAACTGTTTTTT. Encoded protein: CSVGGTTNEKLFF.

This clonotype appeared many times. This chain uses TRBV3-1 with TRBJ1-1; 7 nucleotides agree with TRBD1. Germline V gives CDR1 LGHDT, CDR2 YNNKEL (reference sequence). The V and J ends lost 7 bases and 2 bases, in that order; junction bases with no gene match: 4. The CDR3 extends over 13 amino acids. CDR3 sequence reads: CASINRGNTEAFF. The CDR3 bases are TGTGCCAGCATTAACAGGGGAAACACTGAAGCTTTCTTT.